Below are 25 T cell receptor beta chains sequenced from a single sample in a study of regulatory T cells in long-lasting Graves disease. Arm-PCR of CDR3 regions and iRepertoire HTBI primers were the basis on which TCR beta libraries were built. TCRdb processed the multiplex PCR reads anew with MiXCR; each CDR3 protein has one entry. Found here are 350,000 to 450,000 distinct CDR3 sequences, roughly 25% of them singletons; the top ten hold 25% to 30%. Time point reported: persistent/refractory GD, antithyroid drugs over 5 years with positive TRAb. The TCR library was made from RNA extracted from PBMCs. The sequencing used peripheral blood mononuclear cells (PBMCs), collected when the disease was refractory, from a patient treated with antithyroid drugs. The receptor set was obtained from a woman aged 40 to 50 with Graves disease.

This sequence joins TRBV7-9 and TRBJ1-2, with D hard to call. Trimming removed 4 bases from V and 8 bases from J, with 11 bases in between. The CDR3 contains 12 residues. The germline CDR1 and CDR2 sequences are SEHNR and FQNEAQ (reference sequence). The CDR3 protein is CASSSIGPGYTF. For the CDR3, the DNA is TGTGCCAGCAGCTCTATTGGTCCCGGCTACACCTTC.

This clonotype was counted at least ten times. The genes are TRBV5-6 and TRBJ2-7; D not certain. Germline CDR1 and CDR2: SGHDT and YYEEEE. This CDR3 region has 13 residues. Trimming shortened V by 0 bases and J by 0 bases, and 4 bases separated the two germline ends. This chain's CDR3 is CASSLVRSYEQYF. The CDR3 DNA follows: TGTGCCAGCAGCTTGGTTCGCTCCTACGAGCAGTACTTC.

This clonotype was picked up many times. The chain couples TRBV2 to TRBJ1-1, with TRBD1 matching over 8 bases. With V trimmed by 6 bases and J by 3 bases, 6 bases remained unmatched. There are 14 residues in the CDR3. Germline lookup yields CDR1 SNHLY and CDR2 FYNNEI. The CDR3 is CASSWTGLDTEAFF. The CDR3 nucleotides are TGTGCCAGCAGCTGGACAGGGTTAGACACTGAAGCTTTCTTT.

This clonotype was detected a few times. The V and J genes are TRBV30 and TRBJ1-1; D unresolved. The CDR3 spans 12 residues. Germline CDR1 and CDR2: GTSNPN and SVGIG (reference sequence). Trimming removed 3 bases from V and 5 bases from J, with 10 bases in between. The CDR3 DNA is TGTGCCTGGAGGGGTAGGAGGACTGAAGCTTTCTTT. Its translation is CAWRGRRTEAFF.

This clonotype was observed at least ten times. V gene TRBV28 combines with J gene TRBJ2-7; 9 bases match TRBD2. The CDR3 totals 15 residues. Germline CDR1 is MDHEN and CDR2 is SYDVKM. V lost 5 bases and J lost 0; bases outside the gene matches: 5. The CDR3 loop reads CASSLRLAVSYEQYF. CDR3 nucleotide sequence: TGTGCCAGCAGTCTCCGACTAGCGGTCTCCTACGAGCAGTACTTC.

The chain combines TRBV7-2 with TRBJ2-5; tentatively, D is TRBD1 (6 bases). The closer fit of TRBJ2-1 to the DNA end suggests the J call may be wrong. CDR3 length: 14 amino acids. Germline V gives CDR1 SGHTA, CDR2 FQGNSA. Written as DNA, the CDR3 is TGTGCCAGCAGCATCTACAGGGTTGACAATGAGCAGTTCTTC. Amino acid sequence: CASSIYRVDNEQFF.

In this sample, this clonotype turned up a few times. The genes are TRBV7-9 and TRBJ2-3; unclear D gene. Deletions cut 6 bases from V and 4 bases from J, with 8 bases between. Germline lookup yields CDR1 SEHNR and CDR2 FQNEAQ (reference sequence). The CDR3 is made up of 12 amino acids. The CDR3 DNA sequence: TGTGCCAGCAGTCGAGAGTCAGATACGCAGTATTTT. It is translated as CASSRESDTQYF.

The CDR3 region is CASAIAYNTQYF. The CDR3, as DNA: TGTGCCAGCGCGATCGCGTACAATACGCAGTATTTT. The rearrangement uses TRBV2 and TRBJ2-3; D is undetermined. Trimming shortened V by 8 bases and J by 7 bases, and 13 bases separated the two germline ends. The CDR3 runs 12 residues. Germline CDR1 SNHLY, CDR2 FYNNEI. Looking up the rest from reference TRBV2 and TRBJ2-3 gives the full variable domain: EPEVTQTPSHQVTQMGQEVILRCVPISNHLYFYWYRQILGQKVEFLVSFYNNEISEKSEIFDDQFSVERPDGSNFTLKIRSTKLEDSAMYFCASAIAYNTQYFGPGTRLTVL.

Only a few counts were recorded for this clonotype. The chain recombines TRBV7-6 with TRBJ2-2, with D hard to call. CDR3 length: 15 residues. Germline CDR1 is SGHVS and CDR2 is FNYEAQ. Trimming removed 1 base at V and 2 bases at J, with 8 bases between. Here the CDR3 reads CASSLGQINTGELFF. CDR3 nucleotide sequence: TGTGCCAGCAGCTTAGGTCAGATCAACACCGGGGAGCTGTTTTTT.

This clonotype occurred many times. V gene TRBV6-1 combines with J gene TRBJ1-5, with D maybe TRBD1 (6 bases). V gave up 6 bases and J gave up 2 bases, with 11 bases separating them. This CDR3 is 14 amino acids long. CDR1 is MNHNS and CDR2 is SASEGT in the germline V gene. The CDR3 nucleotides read TGTGCCAGCAGCGATCGGGGGCGCAATCAGCCCCAGCATTTT. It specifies CASSDRGRNQPQHF.

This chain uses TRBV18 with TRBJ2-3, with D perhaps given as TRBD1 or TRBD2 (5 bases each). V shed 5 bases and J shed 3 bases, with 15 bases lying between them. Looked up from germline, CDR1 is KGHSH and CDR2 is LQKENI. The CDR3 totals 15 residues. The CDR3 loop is CASSSPGTATDTQYF. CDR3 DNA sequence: TGTGCCAGCTCATCGCCGGGGACGGCAACAGATACGCAGTATTTT.

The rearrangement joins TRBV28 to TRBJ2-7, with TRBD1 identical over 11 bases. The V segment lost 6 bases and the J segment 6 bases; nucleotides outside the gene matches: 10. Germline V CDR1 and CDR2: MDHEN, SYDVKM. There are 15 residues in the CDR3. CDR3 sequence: CASSSGTGGRFEQYF. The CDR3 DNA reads TGTGCCAGCAGCTCCGGGACAGGGGGGCGTTTCGAGCAGTACTTC.

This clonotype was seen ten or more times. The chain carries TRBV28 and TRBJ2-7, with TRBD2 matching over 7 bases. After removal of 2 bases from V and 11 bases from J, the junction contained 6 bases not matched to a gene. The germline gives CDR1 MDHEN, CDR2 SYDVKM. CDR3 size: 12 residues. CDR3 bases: TGTGCCAGCAGTTTAAATACCGGGACTAAGTACTTC. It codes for CASSLNTGTKYF. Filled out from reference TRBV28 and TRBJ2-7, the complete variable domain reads DVKVTQSSRYLVKRTGEKVFLECVQDMDHENMFWYRQDPGLGLRLIYFSYDVKMKEKGDIPEGYSVSREKKERFSLILESASTNQTSMYLCASSLNTGTKYFGPGTRLTVT.

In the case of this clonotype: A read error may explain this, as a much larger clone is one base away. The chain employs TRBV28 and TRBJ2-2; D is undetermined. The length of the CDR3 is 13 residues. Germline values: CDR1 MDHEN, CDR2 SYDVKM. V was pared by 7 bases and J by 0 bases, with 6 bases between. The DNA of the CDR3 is TGTGCCAGCAAAGCGTCGAACACCGGGGAGCTGTTTTTT. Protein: CASKASNTGELFF.

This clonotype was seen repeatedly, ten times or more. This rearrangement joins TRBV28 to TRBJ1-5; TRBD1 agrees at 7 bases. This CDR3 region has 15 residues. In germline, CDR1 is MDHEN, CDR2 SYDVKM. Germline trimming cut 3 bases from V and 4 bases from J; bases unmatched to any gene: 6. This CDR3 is CASSLAQGRNQPQHF. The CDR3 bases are TGTGCCAGCAGTTTGGCACAGGGGAGAAATCAGCCCCAGCATTTT. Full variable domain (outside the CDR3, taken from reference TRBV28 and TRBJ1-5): DVKVTQSSRYLVKRTGEKVFLECVQDMDHENMFWYRQDPGLGLRLIYFSYDVKMKEKGDIPEGYSVSREKKERFSLILESASTNQTSMYLCASSLAQGRNQPQHFGDGTRLSIL.

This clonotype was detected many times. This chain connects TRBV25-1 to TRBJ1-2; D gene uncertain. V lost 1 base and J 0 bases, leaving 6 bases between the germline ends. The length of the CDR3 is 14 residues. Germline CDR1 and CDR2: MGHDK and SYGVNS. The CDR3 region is CASSEFSPNYGYTF. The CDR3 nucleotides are TGTGCCAGCAGTGAATTTTCCCCTAACTATGGCTACACCTTC.

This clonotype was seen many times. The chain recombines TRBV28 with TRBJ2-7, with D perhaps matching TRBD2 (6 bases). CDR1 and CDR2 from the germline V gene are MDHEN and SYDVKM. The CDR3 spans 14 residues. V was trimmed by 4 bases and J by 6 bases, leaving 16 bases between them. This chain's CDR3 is CASSSPTSSSEQYF. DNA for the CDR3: TGTGCCAGCAGTTCCCCGACTAGTTCTTCCGAGCAGTACTTC.

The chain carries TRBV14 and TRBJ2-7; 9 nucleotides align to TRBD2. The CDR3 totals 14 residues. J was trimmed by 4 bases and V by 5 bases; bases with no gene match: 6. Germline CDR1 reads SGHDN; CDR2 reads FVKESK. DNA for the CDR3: TGTGCCAGCAGCTTAGCGGGAGTTCAATACGAGCAGTACTTC. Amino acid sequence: CASSLAGVQYEQYF.

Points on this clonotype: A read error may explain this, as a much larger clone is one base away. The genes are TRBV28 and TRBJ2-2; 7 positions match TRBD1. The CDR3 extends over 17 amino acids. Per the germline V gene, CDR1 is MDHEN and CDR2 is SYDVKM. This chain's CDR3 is CASSPTYRGQNTGQLFF. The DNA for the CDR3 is TGTGCCAGCAGCCCAACCTACAGGGGTCAAAACACCGGGCAGCTGTTTTTT.

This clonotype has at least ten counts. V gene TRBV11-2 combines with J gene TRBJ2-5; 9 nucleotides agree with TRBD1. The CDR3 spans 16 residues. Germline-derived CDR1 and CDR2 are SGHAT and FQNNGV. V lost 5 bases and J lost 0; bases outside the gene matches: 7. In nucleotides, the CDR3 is TGTGCCAGCAGCCCCTTGACAGGGGGGTACCAAGAGACCCAGTACTTC. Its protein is CASSPLTGGYQETQYF.

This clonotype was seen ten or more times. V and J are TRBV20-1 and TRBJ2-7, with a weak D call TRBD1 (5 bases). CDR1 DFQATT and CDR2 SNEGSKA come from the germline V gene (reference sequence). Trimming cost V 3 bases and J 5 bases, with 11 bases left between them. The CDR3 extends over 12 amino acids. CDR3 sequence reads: CSASGRADEQYF. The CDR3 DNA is TGCAGTGCTAGTGGCAGGGCCGACGAGCAGTACTTC.

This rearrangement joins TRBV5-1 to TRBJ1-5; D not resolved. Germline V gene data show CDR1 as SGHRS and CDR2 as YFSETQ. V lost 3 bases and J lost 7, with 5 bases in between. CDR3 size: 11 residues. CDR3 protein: CASSSIQPQHF. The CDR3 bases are TGCGCCAGCAGCTCGATCCAGCCCCAGCATTTT.

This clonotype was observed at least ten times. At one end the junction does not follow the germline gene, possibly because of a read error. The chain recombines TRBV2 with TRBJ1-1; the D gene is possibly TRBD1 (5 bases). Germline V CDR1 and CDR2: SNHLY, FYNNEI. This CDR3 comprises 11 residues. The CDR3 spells CASSVGTVAFF. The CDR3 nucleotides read TGTGCCAGCAGTGTAGGGACTGTAGCTTTCTTT.

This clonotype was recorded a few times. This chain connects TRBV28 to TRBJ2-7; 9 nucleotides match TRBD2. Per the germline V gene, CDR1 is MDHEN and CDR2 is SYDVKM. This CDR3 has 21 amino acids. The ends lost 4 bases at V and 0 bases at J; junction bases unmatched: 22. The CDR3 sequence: CASSSPLPLAGARFNSYEQYF. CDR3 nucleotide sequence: TGTGCCAGCAGTTCTCCACTACCACTAGCGGGCGCCCGCTTTAACTCCTACGAGCAGTACTTC.

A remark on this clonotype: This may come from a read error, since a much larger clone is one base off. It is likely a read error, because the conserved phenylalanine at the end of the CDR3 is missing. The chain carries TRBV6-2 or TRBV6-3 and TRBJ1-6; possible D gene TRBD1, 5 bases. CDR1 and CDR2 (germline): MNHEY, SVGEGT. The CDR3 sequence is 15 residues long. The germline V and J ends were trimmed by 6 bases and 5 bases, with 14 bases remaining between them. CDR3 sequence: CASRSGGSNNSPLHS. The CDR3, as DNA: TGTGCCAGCAGGTCCGGGGGTTCCAATAATTCACCCCTCCACTCT.